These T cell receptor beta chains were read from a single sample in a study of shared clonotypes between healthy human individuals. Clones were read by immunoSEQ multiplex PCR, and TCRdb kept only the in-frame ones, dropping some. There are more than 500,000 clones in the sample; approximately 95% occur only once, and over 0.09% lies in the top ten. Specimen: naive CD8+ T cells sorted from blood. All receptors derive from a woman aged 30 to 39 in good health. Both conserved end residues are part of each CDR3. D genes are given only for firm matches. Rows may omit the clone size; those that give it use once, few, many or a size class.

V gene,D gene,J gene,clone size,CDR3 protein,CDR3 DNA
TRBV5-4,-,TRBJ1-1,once,CASSFLTYEAFF,TGTGCCAGCAGCTTTCTTACCTATGAAGCTTTCTTT
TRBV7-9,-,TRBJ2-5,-,CASSQDFPETQYF,TGTGCCAGCAGCCAGGACTTCCCAGAGACCCAGTACTTC
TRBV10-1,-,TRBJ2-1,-,CASSESLITAYNEQFF,TGCGCCAGCAGTGAGTCGTTAATAACAGCCTACAATGAGCAGTTCTTC
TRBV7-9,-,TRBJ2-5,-,CASSLGYPQGQETQYF,TGTGCCAGCAGCCTGGGATATCCCCAGGGCCAAGAGACCCAGTACTTC
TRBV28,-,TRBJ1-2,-,CASISGDYGYTF,TGTGCCAGCATTTCGGGAGACTATGGCTACACCTTC
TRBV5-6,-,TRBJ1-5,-,CASSLGDQPQHF,TGTGCCAGCAGCTTGGGCGATCAGCCCCAGCATTTT
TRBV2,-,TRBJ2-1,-,CASSDSENSYNEQFF,TGTGCCAGCAGTGATTCCGAAAACTCCTACAATGAGCAGTTCTTC
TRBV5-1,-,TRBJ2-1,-,CASSVGTNYNEQFF,TGCGCCAGCAGCGTGGGGACAAATTACAATGAGCAGTTCTTC
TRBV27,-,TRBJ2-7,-,CASSIRQDRSYEQYF,TGTGCCAGCAGCATCAGACAGGATCGCTCCTACGAGCAGTACTTC
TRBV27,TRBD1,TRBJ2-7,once,CASSPTGSDEQYF,TGTGCCAGCTCCCCGACAGGGTCGGACGAGCAGTACTTC
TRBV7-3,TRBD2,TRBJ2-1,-,CASSVLAGGTNEQFF,TGTGCCAGCAGCGTACTAGCGGGAGGGACTAATGAGCAGTTCTTC
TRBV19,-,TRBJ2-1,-,CASLQGEANEQFF,TGTGCCAGCCTACAGGGCGAAGCCAATGAGCAGTTCTTC
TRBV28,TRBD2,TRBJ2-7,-,CASSLGLAGGYEQYF,TGTGCCAGCAGCCTTGGACTAGCGGGAGGGTACGAGCAGTACTTC
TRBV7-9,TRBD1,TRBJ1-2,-,CASSSGQGYGGGYTF,TGTGCCAGCAGCTCGGGACAGGGGTATGGTGGTGGCTACACCTTC
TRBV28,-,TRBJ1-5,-,CASSLMDYWPQHF,TGTGCCAGCAGTTTGATGGACTATTGGCCCCAGCATTTT
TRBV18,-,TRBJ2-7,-,CASSPPTGYEQYF,TGTGCCAGCTCACCACCGACAGGCTACGAGCAGTACTTC
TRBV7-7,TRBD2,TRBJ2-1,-,CASSPRGGSINEQFF,TGTGCCAGCAGCCCCCGGGGCGGGAGTATCAATGAGCAGTTCTTC
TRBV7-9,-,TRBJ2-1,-,CASIGTHHNEQFF,TGTGCCAGCATCGGGACCCACCACAATGAGCAGTTCTTC
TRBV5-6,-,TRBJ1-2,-,CASSLEWEGAWGYTF,TGTGCCAGCAGCTTGGAATGGGAGGGTGCCTGGGGCTACACCTTC
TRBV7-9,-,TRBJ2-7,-,CASSSSENNEQYF,TGTGCCAGCAGCTCCTCAGAGAACAACGAGCAGTACTTC
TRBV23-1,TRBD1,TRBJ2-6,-,CASSRSGGFGANVLTF,TGCGCCAGCAGTCGATCAGGGGGCTTTGGGGCCAACGTCCTGACTTTC
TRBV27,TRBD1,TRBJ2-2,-,CASSLRAGTGDTGELFF,TGTGCCAGCAGTCTAAGGGCCGGGACAGGGGACACCGGGGAGCTGTTTTTT
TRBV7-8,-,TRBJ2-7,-,CASSPSWGAYYEQYF,TGTGCCAGCAGCCCCAGCTGGGGCGCATACTACGAGCAGTACTTC
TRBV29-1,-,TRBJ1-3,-,CSVRLGSGNTIYF,TGCAGCGTTAGATTGGGATCTGGAAACACCATATATTTT
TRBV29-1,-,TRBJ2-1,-,CSVGTGYNEQFF,TGCAGCGTTGGGACGGGCTACAATGAGCAGTTCTTC
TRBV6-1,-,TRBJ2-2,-,CASSGPGGDTGELFF,TGTGCCAGCAGTGGGCCAGGGGGGGACACCGGGGAGCTGTTTTTT
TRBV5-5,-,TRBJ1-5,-,CASSLRDSNQPQHF,TGTGCCAGCAGCCTTAGGGACAGCAATCAGCCCCAGCATTTT
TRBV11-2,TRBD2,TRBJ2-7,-,CASSLVAGHRYEQYF,TGTGCCAGCAGCTTAGTAGCGGGACACCGGTACGAGCAGTACTTC
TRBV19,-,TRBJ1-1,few,CASSILEQSEAFF,TGTGCCAGTAGTATCTTAGAACAGAGCGAAGCTTTCTTT
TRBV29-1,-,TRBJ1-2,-,CSVDGANYGYTF,TGCAGCGTTGATGGGGCTAACTATGGCTACACCTTC
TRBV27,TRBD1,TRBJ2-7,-,CASSSGRTGVFEQYF,TGTGCCAGCAGTTCGGGCCGGACAGGGGTGTTCGAGCAGTACTTC
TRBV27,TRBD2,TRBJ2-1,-,CASSKAGAYNEQFF,TGTGCCAGCAGTAAAGCGGGAGCCTACAATGAGCAGTTCTTC
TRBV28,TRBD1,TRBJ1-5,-,CASSSRQGTSQPQHF,TGTGCCAGCAGTTCAAGACAGGGTACTAGCCAGCCCCAGCATTTT
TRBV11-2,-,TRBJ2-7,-,CASSPEDSDYEQYF,TGTGCCAGCAGCCCGGAGGACAGCGACTACGAGCAGTACTTC
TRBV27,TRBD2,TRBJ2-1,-,CASSLIAGGGYNEQFF,TGTGCCAGCAGTTTAATAGCGGGAGGTGGCTACAATGAGCAGTTCTTC
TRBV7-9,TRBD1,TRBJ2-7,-,CASSWDSPYEQYF,TGTGCCAGCAGCTGGGACAGCCCCTACGAGCAGTACTTC
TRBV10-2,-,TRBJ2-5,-,CASSERDFLETQYF,TGCGCCAGCAGTGAGAGGGACTTTCTCGAGACCCAGTACTTC
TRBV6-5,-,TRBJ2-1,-,CASSYYGEEFF,TGTGCCAGCAGTTACTATGGGGAGGAGTTCTTC
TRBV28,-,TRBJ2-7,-,CASSFPGFSYEQYF,TGTGCCAGCAGTTTCCCCGGTTTTTCCTACGAGCAGTACTTC
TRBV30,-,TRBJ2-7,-,CAWSEVGLSLDEQYF,TGTGCCTGGAGCGAAGTGGGACTGAGCCTAGACGAGCAGTACTTC
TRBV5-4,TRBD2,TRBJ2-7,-,CASSPISGSF,TGTGCCAGCAGCCCGATTAGCGGGAGCTTC
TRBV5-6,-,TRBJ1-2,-,CASSTPSEVLWYGYTF,TGTGCCAGCAGCACCCCGTCGGAGGTCCTATGGTATGGCTACACCTTC
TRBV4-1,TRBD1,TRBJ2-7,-,CASSPDRGAYEQYF,TGCGCCAGCAGCCCGGACAGGGGGGCCTACGAGCAGTACTTC
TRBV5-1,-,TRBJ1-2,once,CASSLAGGDSNYGYTF,TGCGCCAGCAGCTTGGCCGGAGGGGATAGTAACTATGGCTACACCTTC
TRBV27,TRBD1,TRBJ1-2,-,CASSQGTGYGYTF,TGTGCCAGCAGTCAAGGGACAGGGTATGGCTACACCTTC